The present T cell receptor (beta chain) was sequenced within a study of blood T cell repertoires in COVID-19. Across the study: PBMCs, B-cell-depleted T cells, or T cells were the source of the cDNA or gDNA that made up the material.

CDR1 MDHEN and CDR2 SYDVKM come from the germline V gene. The CDR3 runs to 15 residues. V was pared by 11 bases and J by 0 bases, with 10 bases of the junction left unmatched. In the original analysis: Researchers report that nucleated cell counts were estimated from reference gene primer amplification. TCRdb's copy holds only in-frame clones and misses some; the assay was immunoSEQ multiplex PCR. D and trimming were read from the DNA, whereas the V and J calls and clone size are those reported in that table. Among about 250,000 clones listed, around 86% were seen once. Which cohort a participant joined came from the clinical history participants gave. Recovered participants had two consecutive negative NP/OP PCR tests, healthcare professional clearance, or symptom resolution. This clone was counted between two and nine times.

The receptor was isolated from a man in his forties or fifties who had recovered from COVID-19. The V and J genes are TRBV28 and TRBJ1-5, with 7 positions matching TRBD1. The sequenced material came from PBMCs or T cells enriched from blood (not recorded which). CDR3 nucleotide sequence: TGTGCCTCTTCGACAGGGAGGTTTAGCAATCAGCCCCAGCATTTT. This gives the protein CASSTGRFSNQPQHF.